The 21 T cell receptor beta chains below were found in one sample sequenced in a study of T cell changes during pregnancy in multiple sclerosis. TCRdb's table, derived via immunoSEQ multiplex PCR, lists solely in-frame clones and lacks some. The sample holds about 29,000 clones, around 90% seen once. The source material was CD8+ T cells from peripheral blood mononuclear cells, sampled before pregnancy. The receptors were gathered from a female donor with multiple sclerosis, enrolled in a pregnancy study.

CDR3 amino acids: CASSGTGGNNEQYF. CDR3 nucleotides: TGTGCCAGCAGTGGGACAGGGGGCAACAACGAGCAGTACTTC. This chain links TRBV2 with TRBJ2-7; 11 bases align to TRBD1. The CDR3 runs to 14 residues. Unmatched junction bases numbered 4, after V lost 4 bases and J lost 5 bases. Germline assignment: CDR1 SNHLY and CDR2 FYNNEI.

The count of this clone is one. The V gene is TRBV27, the J gene TRBJ2-2; 15 bases are a match to TRBD2. Germline V gene data show CDR1 as MNHEY and CDR2 as SMNVEV (reference sequence). After removal of 5 bases from V and 5 bases from J, the junction contained 12 bases not matched to a gene. This CDR3 comprises 19 residues. The CDR3 protein is CASSLPGLAGGPGTGELFF. The CDR3 DNA reads as TGTGCCAGCAGTCTCCCTGGACTAGCGGGAGGGCCGGGGACCGGGGAGCTGTTTTTT.

The rearrangement links TRBV6-1 to TRBJ2-7; 11 bases line up with TRBD2. V shed 2 bases, J shed 1 base, and the junction held 1 base outside the gene matches. The length of the CDR3 is 15 residues. Germline-derived CDR1 and CDR2 are MNHNS and SASEGT. The DNA of the CDR3 is TGTGCCAGCAGTGAAATAGCGGGAGGGTCCTACGAGCAGTACTTC. Its translation: CASSEIAGGSYEQYF.

The J gene is TRBJ2-7, the V gene TRBV19, with 7 nucleotides matching TRBD1. Germline CDR1 is LNHDA and CDR2 is SQIVND (reference sequence). The length of the CDR3 is 14 residues. Losses at the gene ends were 5 bases for V and 2 bases for J; bases not matched to a gene: 6. The CDR3 DNA reads as TGTGCCAGTAGTCCCTCGACAGGGCCCTACGAGCAGTACTTC. Translation gives CASSPSTGPYEQYF.

The rearrangement uses TRBV27 and TRBJ2-7; a weak D match, TRBD1 (5 bases). V was trimmed by 2 bases and J by 6 bases, leaving 8 bases between them. The CDR3 extends over 12 amino acids. In germline, CDR1 is MNHEY, CDR2 SMNVEV (reference sequence). This CDR3 is CASSLGRGEQYF. The CDR3, as DNA: TGTGCCAGCAGTTTAGGTAGGGGCGAGCAGTACTTC.

The chain uses TRBV9 and TRBJ2-1, with 12 bases identical to TRBD2. Germline trimming cut 4 bases from V and 8 bases from J; bases unmatched to any gene: 4. The germline V gene encodes CDR1 SGDLS and CDR2 YYNGEE. The CDR3 is 14 amino acids. Here the CDR3 DNA reads TGTGCCAGCAGCCCTAGGACTAGCGGGGATGAGCAGTTCTTC. This sequence encodes CASSPRTSGDEQFF.

This chain joins TRBV6-5 and TRBJ1-1; 8 bases align to TRBD1. V lost 2 bases and J lost 4; bases outside the gene matches: 6. Germline-derived CDR1 and CDR2 are MNHEY and SVGAGI. The CDR3 sequence is 15 residues long. For the CDR3, the DNA is TGTGCCAGCAGTTACCATGGACAGGGAGTCACTGAAGCTTTCTTT. Protein sequence: CASSYHGQGVTEAFF.

The genes are TRBV29-1 and TRBJ2-7; 8 bases match TRBD1. The germline CDR1 and CDR2 sequences are SQVTM and ANQGSEA. The CDR3 has 15 residues. With 0 bases clipped from V and 0 bases from J, the junction kept 4 bases outside the gene matches. For the CDR3, the DNA is TGCAGCGTTGAAGAGGGAACAGGGGGCTCCTACGAGCAGTACTTC. This gives the protein CSVEEGTGGSYEQYF.

This chain uses TRBV6-1 with TRBJ2-1; 9 bases match TRBD2. Germline CDR1 is MNHNS and CDR2 is SASEGT. V lost 7 bases to trimming and J lost 6 bases; unmatched junction nucleotides: 10. The CDR3 is made up of 15 amino acids. The DNA for the CDR3 is TGTGCCAGCACAGGGGGACTAGCATCTTTCAATGAGCAGTTCTTC. Its protein product is CASTGGLASFNEQFF.

This clone was seen once. The chain couples TRBV5-1 to TRBJ2-7; maybe TRBD2 (5 bases). V was pared by 0 bases and J by 7 bases, with 11 bases between. CDR3 size: 13 residues. From germline, CDR1 is SGHRS and CDR2 YFSETQ. The CDR3 DNA sequence: TGCGCCAGCAGCTTGGAAAGCGGAAGTGAGCAGTACTTC. As protein: CASSLESGSEQYF.

The chain is built from TRBV5-1 and TRBJ2-4; 13 positions match TRBD2. J lost 7 bases, V lost 4 bases, and 5 bases had no gene match. CDR3 size: 15 residues. Per the germline V gene, CDR1 is SGHRS and CDR2 is YFSETQ. The CDR3 DNA is TGCGCCAGCAGCCTAGGGACTAGCGGGATGAACATTCAGTACTTC. The encoded protein is CASSLGTSGMNIQYF.

This clone was seen only a few times. V usage is TRBV6-5 and J usage is TRBJ1-2; D gene uncertain. This CDR3 has 13 amino acids. Trimming removed 0 bases from V and 5 bases from J, with 7 bases in between. Per germline, CDR1 MNHEY and CDR2 SVGAGI. Written as DNA, the CDR3 is TGTGCCAGCAGTTACTCGAACGGTTATGGCTACACCTTC. Its translation is CASSYSNGYGYTF.

The chain recombines TRBV27 with TRBJ2-1, with D uncertain. The CDR3 is made up of 14 amino acids. The V end lost 2 bases, the J end lost 2 bases, and 7 bases lay between the germline ends. In germline, CDR1 is MNHEY, CDR2 SMNVEV (reference sequence). CDR3 protein: CASSLSAPYNEQFF. The CDR3 region has the DNA TGTGCCAGCAGTTTAAGCGCCCCCTACAATGAGCAGTTCTTC.

This clone was picked up one time. V and J are TRBV4-1 and TRBJ2-3; 9 nucleotides match TRBD2. The CDR3 spans 15 residues. Trimming cost V 8 bases and J 0 bases; bases outside gene matches: 6. The germline V gene encodes CDR1 MGHRA and CDR2 YSYEKL. The CDR3 bases are TGCGCCAGCCGGGGGCGGGAGGGTAGCACAGATACGCAGTATTTT. Its translation: CASRGREGSTDTQYF.

The chain links TRBV4-2 to TRBJ2-2; 7 bases fit TRBD1. Germline V gives CDR1 LGHNA, CDR2 YNFKEQ. The CDR3 has 18 amino acids. Trimming removed 2 bases from V and 1 base from J; junction bases left unmatched: 10. CDR3 amino acids: CASSQLQQGLENTGELFF. The CDR3 DNA reads as TGTGCCAGCAGCCAACTCCAACAGGGGTTAGAGAACACCGGGGAGCTGTTTTTT.

The chain employs TRBV6-5 and TRBJ2-3, with D hard to call. The CDR3 consists of 15 residues. V shed 5 bases and J shed 2 bases, with 14 bases lying between them. The V gene's germline CDR1 is MNHEY and CDR2 SVGAGI. The CDR3 sequence is CASSARLDITDTQYF. The CDR3 DNA is TGTGCCAGCAGTGCCCGACTGGATATCACAGATACGCAGTATTTT.

J is TRBJ2-7 and V is TRBV7-6; 8 nucleotides match TRBD2. CDR1 and CDR2 (germline): SGHVS, FNYEAQ. The V segment lost 1 base and the J segment 4 bases; nucleotides outside the gene matches: 3. The CDR3 has 14 residues. The CDR3 reads CASSLGGRQYEQYF. The CDR3 DNA reads as TGTGCCAGCAGCTTAGGCGGGAGGCAATACGAGCAGTACTTC.

V is TRBV5-1 and J is TRBJ1-1; D gene uncertain. Trimming removed 4 bases from V and 8 bases from J, with 18 bases in between. Germline CDR1 SGHRS, CDR2 YFSETQ. The CDR3 contains 14 residues. For the CDR3, the DNA is TGCGCCAGCAGCGTGCCGGGAGACCTACCCGAAGCTTTCTTT. Its protein product is CASSVPGDLPEAFF.

The rearrangement uses TRBV7-9 and TRBJ2-1; TRBD2 matches at 10 bases. The length of the CDR3 is 15 residues. Germline CDR1 SEHNR, CDR2 FQNEAQ (reference sequence). After removal of 3 bases from V and 3 bases from J, the junction contained 2 bases not matched to a gene. The CDR3 DNA follows: TGTGCCAGCAGCTTTACTAGCGGGATCTACAATGAGCAGTTCTTC. It specifies CASSFTSGIYNEQFF. The complete variable domain, with remaining parts taken from reference TRBV7-9 and TRBJ2-1, reads DTGVSQNPRHKITKRGQNVTFRCDPISEHNRLYWYRQTLGQGPEFLTYFQNEAQLEKSRLLSDRFSAERPKGSFSTLEIQRTEQGDSAMYLCASSFTSGIYNEQFFGPGTRLTVL.

The chain carries TRBV7-9 and TRBJ2-5; 9 nucleotides line up with TRBD1. With 5 bases clipped from V and 5 bases from J, the junction kept 9 bases outside the gene matches. Looked up from germline, CDR1 is SEHNR and CDR2 is FQNEAQ (reference sequence). The CDR3 sequence is 15 residues long. The CDR3 DNA is TGTGCCAGCAGCCCGCCGGGACAGGGTGGGGAGACCCAGTACTTC. It codes for CASSPPGQGGETQYF.

This clone was seen more than once but under ten times. The chain has TRBV28 and TRBJ1-1; 7 nucleotides agree with TRBD1. J lost 4 bases, V lost 1 base, and 0 bases had no gene match. CDR3 length: 13 residues. Germline-derived CDR1 and CDR2 are MDHEN and SYDVKM. CDR3 in amino acids: CASSLSGGTEAFF. CDR3 DNA sequence: TGTGCCAGCAGTTTATCAGGGGGCACTGAAGCTTTCTTT.